The sample holds a few counts of the clone carrying this T cell receptor (beta chain). The target antigen is unknown. The time point: pre-sensitization, week 0. Treatment specified: therapeutic diphenylcyclopropenone sensitization with weekly scalp DPC. During construction of the library, unique molecular identifiers were attached to individual cDNA molecules for quantitative, reproducible TCR counting. In TCRdb, the RACE reads were re-called with MiXCR into one record per CDR3 protein. Among about 51,000 distinct CDR3 sequences listed, roughly 9.9% were seen once. These data come from a study of human T cells and chemical hapten exposure. Overall study context: Patch testing was performed with 0.01% DPC on the upper back, with reading at 6 days. Study results and limitations: There was no change with DPC sensitization in TCRs above 1 in 1000 frequency.

Trimming at V came to 5 bases and at J to 0 bases, leaving 6 bases not matched to a gene. The length of the CDR3 is 15 residues. CDR1 and CDR2 (germline): SEHNR, FQNEAQ (reference sequence). The J gene is TRBJ1-2, the V gene TRBV7-9; TRBD1 agrees at 7 bases. This TCR was recovered from a middle-aged woman with alopecia areata. Some clones in this sample may be carry-over from other donors' samples. The source material was whole blood, sampled in connection with sensitization to the hapten diphenylcyclopropenone (DPC). The CDR3 DNA reads TGTGCCAGCAGCCGGACCGGGACAGCTAACTATGGCTACACCTTC. It codes for CASSRTGTANYGYTF.